This T cell receptor beta chain was obtained from a study of blood T cell repertoires in COVID-19. On the study more broadly: Spain, Italy and the United States supplied samples that represented acute and convalescent COVID-19. PBMCs, B-cell-depleted T cells, or T cells were the source of the cDNA or gDNA that made up the material.

Original handling: How many nucleated cells were present was estimated from reference gene primer amplification. This table comes from immunoSEQ multiplex PCR, and its TCRdb copy is limited to in-frame clones, with some not included. Clone size and V and J calls were adopted from that table, with D and trimming inferred from the DNA. The sample has roughly 160,000 clones, 88% seen once; the top ten hold around a quarter. Germline CDR1 is KGHDR and CDR2 is SFDVKD. Trimming took 3 bases from V and 3 from J; bases not matched to a gene: 3. The CDR3 consists of 15 residues. The receptor comes from a man aged 55 to 70 with acute or convalescent COVID-19. The sample consisted of peripheral blood. The chain recombines TRBV24-1 with TRBJ2-2; 7 nucleotides line up with TRBD2. The CDR3: CATSDSGTYTGELFF. In nucleotides, the CDR3 is TGTGCCACCAGTGATAGCGGGACCTACACCGGGGAGCTGTTTTTT.